This is a list of T cell receptor beta chains from one sample in a study of cytomegalovirus exposure and HLA in healthy donors. TCRdb's table, derived via immunoSEQ multiplex PCR, lists solely in-frame clones and lacks some. Seen in this sample are roughly 78,000 clones; the ten most common clones hold about 0.83%. The sample consisted of PBMCs. These receptors were obtained from a boy aged 5 to 17 in good health and CMV-seronegative. Both conserved end residues are part of each CDR3. The order of the fields is CDR3 protein, CDR3 DNA, V gene, J gene, D gene. The D gene is left open where the match is weak.

CSVAGPNQPQHF	TGCAGCGTCGCAGGGCCGAATCAGCCCCAGCATTTT	TRBV29-1	TRBJ1-5	-
CASSRGQGAGNTIYF	TGTGCCAGCTCCCGAGGACAGGGGGCTGGAAACACCATATATTTT	TRBV18	TRBJ1-3	TRBD1
CASSLDWAPSGNTIYF	TGTGCCAGCAGCTTAGATTGGGCCCCCTCTGGAAACACCATATATTTT	TRBV11-2	TRBJ1-3	-
CASSSQGLGRSSYEQYF	TGTGCCAGCAGCTCGCAGGGACTAGGAAGGAGCTCCTACGAGCAGTACTTC	TRBV7-9	TRBJ2-7	TRBD2
CAWGFGTGVNEQFF	TGTGCCTGGGGTTTCGGGACAGGGGTCAATGAGCAGTTCTTC	TRBV30	TRBJ2-1	TRBD1
CASSLRQGVVEAFF	TGTGCCAGCAGCTTGAGACAGGGGGTGGTTGAAGCTTTCTTT	TRBV13	TRBJ1-1	TRBD1
CASSEDAGIQETQYF	TGTGCCAGCAGTGAAGATGCGGGGATCCAAGAGACCCAGTACTTC	TRBV2	TRBJ2-5	-
CASSPRLAGGPSYNEQFF	TGTGCCAGCTCACCACGGCTAGCGGGGGGGCCTTCCTACAATGAGCAGTTCTTC	TRBV18	TRBJ2-1	TRBD2
CASSQVGAGDSGNEQFF	TGTGCCAGCAGCCAAGTGGGAGCGGGGGACTCCGGGAATGAGCAGTTCTTC	TRBV4-2	TRBJ2-1	TRBD2
CASSHAGLGESGGGGYTF	TGCGCCAGCAGCCATGCCGGACTGGGCGAATCAGGGGGCGGAGGCTACACCTTC	TRBV4-3	TRBJ1-2	TRBD1
CASGTGTVGNQPQHF	TGTGCTAGTGGCACCGGGACAGTGGGGAATCAGCCCCAGCATTTT	TRBV12-5	TRBJ1-5	TRBD1
CASSLGRPSSYNEQFF	TGTGCCAGCAGCTTAGGGCGTCCTAGCTCCTACAATGAGCAGTTCTTC	TRBV13	TRBJ2-1	-
CASSLGGYKNIQYF	TGCGCCAGCAGCTTGGGAGGGTACAAAAACATTCAGTACTTC	TRBV5-1	TRBJ2-4	-
CASSSGRNTEAFF	TGTGCCAGCAGCTCCGGGAGGAACACTGAAGCTTTCTTT	TRBV7-2	TRBJ1-1	-
CASSQEPGTSGSSYEQYF	TGCGCCAGCAGCCAAGAGCCGGGTACTAGCGGGAGCTCCTACGAGCAGTACTTC	TRBV4-3	TRBJ2-7	TRBD2
CASSQYPGQGNTEAFF	TGCGCCAGCAGCCAATACCCGGGACAGGGGAACACTGAAGCTTTCTTT	TRBV4-1	TRBJ1-1	TRBD1
CASSLLGAAAHSEQYF	TGTGCCAGCAGCTTGCTAGGGGCCGCCGCCCACTCCGAGCAGTACTTC	TRBV7-3	TRBJ2-7	-
CAWSPGQGVTEAFF	TGTGCCTGGAGCCCAGGACAGGGGGTCACCGAAGCTTTCTTT	TRBV30	TRBJ1-1	TRBD1
CASSYGQVEAFF	TGTGCCAGCAGCTACGGACAGGTTGAAGCTTTCTTT	TRBV7-9	TRBJ1-1	TRBD1
CASSDRESYTEAFF	TGTGCCAGCAGTGACAGGGAAAGTTACACTGAAGCTTTCTTT	TRBV25-1	TRBJ1-1	-
CASSSDRGNTEAFF	TGCGCCAGCAGTTCGGACAGGGGGAACACTGAAGCTTTCTTT	TRBV5-1	TRBJ1-1	TRBD1
CASSSHGEDTQYF	TGTGCCAGCAGCTCCCACGGAGAAGATACGCAGTATTTT	TRBV7-6	TRBJ2-3	-
CASSLAVQGADYGYTF	TGTGCCAGCAGCTTAGCGGTACAGGGGGCTGACTATGGCTACACCTTC	TRBV7-2	TRBJ1-2	TRBD1
CASSLGLYGYTF	TGCGCCAGCAGCTTGGGGCTCTATGGCTACACCTTC	TRBV5-1	TRBJ1-2	-
CASSDASGGEAQYF	TGTGCCAGCAGTGATGCTAGCGGGGGGGAGGCCCAGTACTTC	TRBV2	TRBJ2-5	TRBD2
CASSVGQGGGYTF	TGTGCCAGCAGCGTAGGACAGGGCGGGGGCTACACCTTC	TRBV9	TRBJ1-2	TRBD1
CASSIWGGDQPQHF	TGTGCCAGTAGTATTTGGGGCGGAGATCAGCCCCAGCATTTT	TRBV19	TRBJ1-5	-
CSVEEFISSEVNTEAFF	TGCAGCGTTGAAGAGTTCATAAGCAGTGAGGTTAACACTGAAGCTTTCTTT	TRBV29-1	TRBJ1-1	-
CASSLSGTRSYEQFF	TGTGCCAGCAGCTTATCCGGGACTAGATCCTATGAGCAGTTCTTC	TRBV7-8	TRBJ2-1	TRBD2
CASSTGTGVYEQYF	TGTGCCAGCAGTACCGGGACAGGGGTCTACGAGCAGTACTTC	TRBV6-5	TRBJ2-7	TRBD1
CAWSVAGYGYTF	TGTGCCTGGAGTGTAGCAGGTTATGGCTACACCTTC	TRBV30	TRBJ1-2	-
CASSIASGGSYNEQFF	TGTGCCAGTAGTATCGCTAGCGGGGGGTCCTACAATGAGCAGTTCTTC	TRBV19	TRBJ2-1	TRBD2
CASSLTTTGGPKYNTGELFF	TGTGCCAGCAGTTTGACTACAACAGGGGGCCCCAAGTATAACACCGGGGAGCTGTTTTTT	TRBV27	TRBJ2-2	TRBD1
CASSPGQVSYEQYF	TGTGCCAGCAGCCCGGGACAGGTCTCCTACGAGCAGTACTTC	TRBV5-6	TRBJ2-7	TRBD1
CASSTRTANSPLHF	TGTGCCAGCAGTACACGGACAGCTAACTCACCCCTACACTTT	TRBV6-1	TRBJ1-6	-
CASSPDSGRANTGELFF	TGTGCCAGCTCACCCGATAGCGGGAGGGCGAACACCGGGGAGCTGTTTTTT	TRBV18	TRBJ2-2	TRBD2
CASTRRGGALYEQYF	TGTGCCAGCACCCGGAGGGGGGGGGCCCTCTACGAGCAGTACTTC	TRBV7-2	TRBJ2-7	-
CASSPRLPGEAFF	TGTGCCAGCAGCCCCCGACTACCAGGTGAAGCTTTCTTT	TRBV7-8	TRBJ1-1	-
CASSTGPGGKGKLFF	TGCGCCAGCAGCACAGGCCCGGGAGGGAAGGGAAAACTGTTTTTT	TRBV5-1	TRBJ1-4	-
CASSTRTGSEAFF	TGTGCCAGCAGTACTAGGACGGGGTCTGAAGCTTTCTTT	TRBV6-5	TRBJ1-1	-
CASSAGGYGYTF	TGCGCCAGCAGCGCCGGGGGCTATGGCTACACCTTC	TRBV5-1	TRBJ1-2	-
CASSLANPGDEQYF	TGCGCCAGCAGCTTGGCCAACCCCGGGGACGAGCAGTACTTC	TRBV5-1	TRBJ2-7	-
CAWSGQGGEKLFF	TGTGCCTGGAGTGGACAGGGTGGTGAAAAACTGTTTTTT	TRBV30	TRBJ1-4	TRBD1
CASSQGPGQGSYEQYF	TGTGCCAGCAGCCAAGGCCCGGGACAGGGATCCTACGAGCAGTACTTC	TRBV4-2	TRBJ2-7	TRBD1
CASSLGSGNYEQFF	TGTGCCAGCAGCCTGGGAAGCGGGAACTATGAGCAGTTCTTC	TRBV7-3	TRBJ2-1	TRBD2
CASSSGHLYEQYF	TGTGCCAGCAGCTCGGGACACCTATACGAGCAGTACTTC	TRBV5-6	TRBJ2-7	-
CASSRGMGTGLQETQYF	TGTGCCAGCAGCCGCGGGATGGGGACAGGACTCCAAGAGACCCAGTACTTC	TRBV11-3	TRBJ2-5	TRBD1
CASRNVVGGTEAFF	TGCGCCAGCAGGAATGTGGTGGGGGGCACTGAAGCTTTCTTT	TRBV5-1	TRBJ1-1	-
CASSQDLSRESNEQFF	TGTGCCAGCAGCCAAGATTTGTCACGGGAGTCGAATGAGCAGTTCTTC	TRBV14	TRBJ2-1	-
CASSEGTGNQPQHF	TGTGCCAGCAGTGAAGGGACAGGGAATCAGCCCCAGCATTTT	TRBV2	TRBJ1-5	TRBD1